Listed below are T cell receptor beta chains from one sample, sequenced in a study of response to subunit inactivated influenza vaccine. A single record per CDR3 protein comes from TCRdb applying MiXCR to the RT-PCR reads. The sample lists some 850,000 distinct CDR3 sequences; under 20% were seen once. The source material was PBMCs from blood, sampled approximately 5 days after vaccination. These receptors came from a man aged 45-65 years who received an inactivated influenza vaccine. CDR3s leave out the opening cysteine and the closing phenylalanine or tryptophan. A D gene is named only where the DNA matches it firmly. Not all rows give a size; the values are once, few, many and, for expanded clones, a class.

abundance,j_gene,d_gene,v_gene,CDR3aa
.,TRBJ2-2,.,TRBV5-1,ASSVSGTPNTGELF
.,TRBJ2-3,.,TRBV4-1,ASSPIGNRNTQY
.,TRBJ2-5,TRBD1,TRBV9,ASSGTGAGETQY
few,TRBJ2-7,TRBD1,TRBV12-3/TRBV12-4,ASGRPGTGTYEQY
few,TRBJ2-7,.,TRBV6-2/TRBV6-3,ASSPVGSSYEQY
few,TRBJ2-3,.,TRBV5-4,ASSQGGHPTDTQY
few,TRBJ2-2,.,TRBV6-2/TRBV6-3,ASSYGYGTGELF
.,TRBJ2-2,TRBD1,TRBV5-6,ASSFYRGAGELF
few,TRBJ2-5,.,TRBV5-1,ASSPHEQETQY
few,TRBJ2-2,.,TRBV6-1,ASRDGPPLDGGELF
many,TRBJ2-1,TRBD2,TRBV4-2,ASSRRLADYNEQF
few,TRBJ2-1,TRBD2,TRBV20-1,SARRGTSGGEQF
.,TRBJ2-7,TRBD2,TRBV27,ASRNRGGFDEQY
.,TRBJ1-6,.,TRBV7-8,ASSLERRSNSPLH
many,TRBJ2-3,.,TRBV12-3/TRBV12-4,ASSPTTDTQY
.,TRBJ2-3,.,TRBV28,ASNLDLGSTDTQY
.,TRBJ2-7,.,TRBV5-1,ASSLVYGAYEQY
few,TRBJ1-5,TRBD1,TRBV12-3/TRBV12-4,ASSLGGQDKTQH
.,TRBJ2-4,.,TRBV7-9,ASSLEAASSKGNIQY
.,TRBJ2-7,.,TRBV5-6,ASSWGVDTYEQY
few,TRBJ1-2,.,TRBV15,ATSRDVAINYGYT
.,TRBJ2-5,.,TRBV29-1,SVDKAGQRETQY
many,TRBJ1-4,TRBD1,TRBV15,ATSRDRGQGREKLF
.,TRBJ2-3,TRBD2,TRBV4-2,ASSQQERGGLDTQY
many,TRBJ2-1,.,TRBV20-1,SAKVGYSYNEQF
.,TRBJ2-1,TRBD2,TRBV12-3/TRBV12-4,ASTGGGSEQF
.,TRBJ2-7,.,TRBV12-3/TRBV12-4,ASSWGGGAYEQY
.,TRBJ2-1,TRBD2,TRBV29-1,SVVLAGEWF
.,TRBJ1-2,.,TRBV20-1,SATPRLTGRGARYT
.,TRBJ1-3,.,TRBV7-8,ASSLVVGGSGNTIY
.,TRBJ2-3,TRBD2,TRBV27,ASSPGLAYTDTQY
.,TRBJ2-1,TRBD1,TRBV12-3/TRBV12-4,ASSPDRGLSYNEQF
many,TRBJ1-2,.,TRBV5-1,ASSPTDGYGYT
few,TRBJ2-5,.,TRBV20-1,SASRGPSVETQY
few,TRBJ2-7,TRBD1,TRBV5-1,ASRTGPTYEQY
.,TRBJ2-7,.,TRBV4-3,ASSQDIGTATYEQY
.,TRBJ1-5,.,TRBV7-6,ASSPHPDSVRNQPQH
.,TRBJ2-1,TRBD2,TRBV10-2,ASSEGRGAYNEQF
.,TRBJ2-5,.,TRBV2,ASSRSFQETQY
.,TRBJ2-5,TRBD1,TRBV5-6,ASSSGTGTETQY
.,TRBJ2-7,TRBD2,TRBV7-6,ASSPLAGVVNEQY
few,TRBJ2-3,TRBD1,TRBV13,ASSKGTGADTQY
.,TRBJ2-7,TRBD2,TRBV5-1,ASSLVLREGREQY
.,TRBJ1-1,TRBD1,TRBV24-1,ATSDSRDSNTEAF
.,TRBJ1-5,.,TRBV20-1,SASSGIINQLQH
few,TRBJ1-1,.,TRBV6-2/TRBV6-3,ASSYYTGNTEAF
few,TRBJ1-2,.,TRBV5-1,ASSLDRPGGGYT
.,TRBJ1-2,TRBD1,TRBV20-1,SATRTGVHGYT
.,TRBJ1-5,.,TRBV2,ASSGKGNQPQH
.,TRBJ2-5,.,TRBV7-2,ASSLNFGLSLETQY
.,TRBJ1-3,TRBD1,TRBV7-6,ASSRQVQGVTGNTIY
few,TRBJ1-1,.,TRBV10-3,AISLGEETEAF